The T cell receptor beta chain under discussion was sequenced for a study of blood T cells in healthy people across ages. This clonotype was counted ten times or more. V was shortened by 8 bases and J by 3 bases, with 8 bases between the two germline ends. The length of the CDR3 is 11 residues. Germline CDR1 reads MNHNS; CDR2 reads SASEGT. Using a J-beta primer mix together with a sample-barcoded 5' primer, a second PCR was run for about 7 to 12 cycles. TCRdb re-analysed the 5' RACE reads in MiXCR, keeping a single row per CDR3 protein. Seen here are 1 million or so distinct CDR3 sequences, less than 25% observed once, and the top ten hold less than 0.85%. The same data also went into a second study, on T cells of mothers and their children. This second report adds: Slightly, though not significantly, more overlap was seen in related than in unrelated mother-child pairs.

The rearrangement links TRBV6-1 to TRBJ2-7, with TRBD1 as a possible D gene (5 bases). The origin of this receptor is a girl aged 2-9 years in good health. The sequencing input was blood. The CDR3 reads CASSGNYEQYF. As DNA, the CDR3 is TGTGCCAGCTCAGGGAACTACGAGCAGTACTTC.